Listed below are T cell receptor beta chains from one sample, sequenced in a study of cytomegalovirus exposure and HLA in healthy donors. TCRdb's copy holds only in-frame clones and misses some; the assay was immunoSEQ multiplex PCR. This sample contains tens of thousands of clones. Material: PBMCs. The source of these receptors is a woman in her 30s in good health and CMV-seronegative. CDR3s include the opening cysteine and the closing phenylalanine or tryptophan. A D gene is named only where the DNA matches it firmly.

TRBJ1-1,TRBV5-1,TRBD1,TGCGCCAGCAGCTTCGGAGCGACAGGGGACACTGAAGCTTTCTTT,CASSFGATGDTEAFF
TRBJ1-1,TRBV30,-,TGTGCCTGGGGAAGACAGGTGGGTGAAGCTTTCTTT,CAWGRQVGEAFF
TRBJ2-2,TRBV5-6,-,TGTGCCAGCAGCTTGCTGGGGGGCGGGGAGCTGTTTTTT,CASSLLGGGELFF
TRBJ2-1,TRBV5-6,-,TGTGCCAGCAGCGCTGGTCGAGGGAATTACAATGAGCAGTTCTTC,CASSAGRGNYNEQFF
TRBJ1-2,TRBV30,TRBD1,TGTGCCGGGAGGTTTCCCTTAGGGGGCTACTATGGCTACACCTTC,CAGRFPLGGYYGYTF
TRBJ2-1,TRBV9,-,TGTGCCAGCAGCGTTTGGGTCGGAGGGGAGGAGCAGTTCTTC,CASSVWVGGEEQFF
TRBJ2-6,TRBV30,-,TGTGCCTGGAGCGCACGCGTCAGGGCTGGGGCCAACGTCCTGACTTTC,CAWSARVRAGANVLTF
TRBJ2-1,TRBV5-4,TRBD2,TGTGCCAGCAGCTTGGAACTAGCGGGAGTAAATGAGCAGTTCTTC,CASSLELAGVNEQFF
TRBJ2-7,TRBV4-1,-,TGCGCCAGCAGCCAAGATCCGGGGTTCTACGAGCAGTACTTC,CASSQDPGFYEQYF
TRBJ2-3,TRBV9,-,TGTGCCAGCAGCGTAGCAGGGATCCGCACAGATACGCAGTATTTT,CASSVAGIRTDTQYF
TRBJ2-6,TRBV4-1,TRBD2,TGCGCCAGCAGCCAAGATATAGCGGGGGGGCCTGGGGCCAACGTCCTGACTTTC,CASSQDIAGGPGANVLTF
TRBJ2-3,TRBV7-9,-,TGTGCCAGCAGCCGTCAGCGGGAGGGACAGGGAGGTACGCAGTATTTT,CASSRQREGQGGTQYF
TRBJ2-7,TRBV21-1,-,TGTGCCAGCATCTTAGGCCTGGACAGTCTCTACGAGCAGTACTTC,CASILGLDSLYEQYF
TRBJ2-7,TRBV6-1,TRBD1,TGTGCCAGCAGTTTCGGACAGGGGTTCTACGAGCAGTACTTC,CASSFGQGFYEQYF
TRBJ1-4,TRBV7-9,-,TGTGCCAGCAGCCCCGGACAGTACGAAAAACTGTTTTTT,CASSPGQYEKLFF
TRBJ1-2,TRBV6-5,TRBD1,TGTGCCAGCAGGAAACAGGGGGCGGGAGGCTACACCTTC,CASRKQGAGGYTF
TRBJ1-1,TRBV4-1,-,TGCGCCAGCAGCCAAGATCGGACTCCTACGAACACTGAAGCTTTCTTT,CASSQDRTPTNTEAFF
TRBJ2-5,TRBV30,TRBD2,TGTGCCTGGAGTCCGGGGGGACCTCAAGAGACCCAGTACTTC,CAWSPGGPQETQYF